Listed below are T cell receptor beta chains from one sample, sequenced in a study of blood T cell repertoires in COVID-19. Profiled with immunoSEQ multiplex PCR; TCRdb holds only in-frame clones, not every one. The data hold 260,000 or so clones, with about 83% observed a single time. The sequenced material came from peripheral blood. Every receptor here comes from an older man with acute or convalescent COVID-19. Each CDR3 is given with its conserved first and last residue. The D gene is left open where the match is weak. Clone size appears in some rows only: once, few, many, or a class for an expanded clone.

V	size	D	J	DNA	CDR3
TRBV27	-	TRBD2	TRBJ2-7	TGTGCCAGCAAATCACTAGCGGCCTCCTACGAGCAGTACTTC	CASKSLAASYEQYF
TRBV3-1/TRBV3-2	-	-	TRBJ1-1	TGTGCCAGCAGCCAAGGGGTAGGGGGTCGGGCTTTCTTT	CASSQGVGGRAFF
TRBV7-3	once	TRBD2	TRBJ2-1	TGTGCCAGCAGCTTCGGACTAGCGGGAGAGGGGTACAATGAGCAGTTCTTC	CASSFGLAGEGYNEQFF
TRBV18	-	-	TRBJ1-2	TGTGCCAGCTCACCTACAGGGCCGTCCTATGGCTACACCTTC	CASSPTGPSYGYTF
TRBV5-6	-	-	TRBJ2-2	TGTGCCAGCAGCCCCGGGAGCACCGGGGAGCTGTTTTTT	CASSPGSTGELFF
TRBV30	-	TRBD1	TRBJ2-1	TGTGCCTGGAAAGGACAGGGCAATGAGCAGTTCTTC	CAWKGQGNEQFF
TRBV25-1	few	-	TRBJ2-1	TGTGCCAGCAGTTACGGACAGCCGGTGGGGAATGAGCAGTTCTTC	CASSYGQPVGNEQFF
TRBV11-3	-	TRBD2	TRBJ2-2	TGTGCCAGCAGTAAACTAGCGGGAGGGCCGGGAACCGGGGAGCTGTTTTTT	CASSKLAGGPGTGELFF
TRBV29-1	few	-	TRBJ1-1	TGCAGCGTTGACCTTAGACAGAACACTGAAGCTTTCTTT	CSVDLRQNTEAFF
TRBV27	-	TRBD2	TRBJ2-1	TGTGCCAGCAGTTACTCTAGCGGGGCCTACAATGAGCAGTTCTTC	CASSYSSGAYNEQFF
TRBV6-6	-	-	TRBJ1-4	TGTGCCAGCAGTTACTCCGCGGGGACTAATGAAAAACTGTTTTTT	CASSYSAGTNEKLFF
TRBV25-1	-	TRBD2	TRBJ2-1	TGTGCCAGCGGGGGGTATAGCGGGAGAGATCGAAGTGAGCAGTTCTTC	CASGGYSGRDRSEQFF
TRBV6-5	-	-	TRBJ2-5	TGTGCCAGCAGTTATGGGGGCGAGGAGACCCAGTACTTC	CASSYGGEETQYF
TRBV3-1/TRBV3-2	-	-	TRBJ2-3	TGTGCCAGCAGCCAAGGGGTAGCGGCAGATACGCAGTATTTT	CASSQGVAADTQYF
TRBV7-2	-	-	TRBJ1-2	TGTGCCAGCAGTCCGACCGACAGGTTATATGGCTACACCTTC	CASSPTDRLYGYTF
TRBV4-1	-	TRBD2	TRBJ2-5	TGCGCCAGCAGCCCCTCAGCGGGGGGTTACCAAGAGACCCAGTACTTC	CASSPSAGGYQETQYF
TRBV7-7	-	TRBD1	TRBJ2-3	TGTGCCAGCAGCCAAGCAGGGGGCAGCACGCAGTATTTT	CASSQAGGSTQYF
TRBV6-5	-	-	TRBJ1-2	TGTGCCAGCAGTTACTCCGGATCGGGGTATGGCTACACCTTC	CASSYSGSGYGYTF
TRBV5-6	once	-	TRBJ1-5	TGTGCCAGCAGCTTGGCGGGGGGCAGTCAGCCCCAGCATTTT	CASSLAGGSQPQHF
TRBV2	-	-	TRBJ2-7	TGTGGTAGCAAGGCGGACTACGAGCAGTACTTC	CGSKADYEQYF
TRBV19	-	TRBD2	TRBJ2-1	TGTGCCAGTAGTCCCCGCGGCGGGAGATTCTACAATGAGCAGTTCTTC	CASSPRGGRFYNEQFF
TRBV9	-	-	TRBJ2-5	TGTGCCAGCAGCGACCCTTCACAGGGACGAGAGACCCAGTACTTC	CASSDPSQGRETQYF